This TCR beta chain was retrieved from a study of early T cells in non-severe SARS-CoV-2 infection. Attached unique molecular identifiers marked individual cDNA molecules. One entry per CDR3 protein, called by TCRdb with MiXCR from the 5' RACE reads. Of 85,000 to 100,000 distinct CDR3 sequences in the sample, 13% were seen once. Looked up from germline, CDR1 is SQVTM and CDR2 is ANQGSEA. V was shortened by 3 bases and J by 5 bases, with 10 bases between the two germline ends. The CDR3 is 12 amino acids. The chain links TRBV29-1 to TRBJ2-5; maybe TRBD2 (6 bases). Sequenced: whole blood. The source of this sequence is an adult who was a healthcare worker with PCR-confirmed SARS-CoV-2 infection or an uninfected control (not recorded which). CDR3 coding DNA: TGCAGCGTTGACGGCGGGAAGGAGACCCAGTACTTC. This sequence encodes CSVDGGKETQYF.